These 7 T cell receptor beta chains were all obtained from the same sample, sequenced in a study of blood T cell repertoires in COVID-19 (dated by TCRdb to 2019 to 2021). Library method: the immunoSEQ multiplex PCR assay. Not all clones reach the TCRdb copy of this immuneACCESS table, which keeps in-frame sequences only. Checked studies attribute under half of the gap to unresolved V genes and leave the rest unexplained. The sample includes under 200,000 clones, with under 85% observed a single time. 2.8% of the sample is held by the ten biggest clonotypes. Material for sequencing was peripheral blood. The origin of the receptors is a man in his 70s with acute or convalescent COVID-19.

This rearrangement joins TRBV29-1 to TRBJ2-1, with TRBD2 matching 9 bases. This CDR3 contains 15 residues. J was trimmed by 4 bases and V by 1 base; bases with no gene match: 5. Germline values: CDR1 SQVTM, CDR2 ANQGSEA. The CDR3: CSVEAPLAGYNEQFF. CDR3 nucleotide sequence: TGCAGCGTTGAAGCCCCCCTAGCGGGATACAATGAGCAGTTCTTC.

The chain joins TRBV11-2 to TRBJ2-7, with TRBD1 identical over 11 bases. V gave up 0 bases and J gave up 4 bases; unmatched junction bases: 8. The CDR3 loop spans 17 amino acids. Germline V gene sequence: CDR1 SGHAT, CDR2 FQNNGV. CDR3 protein: CASSLDLGGQGEYEQYF. CDR3 nucleotides: TGTGCCAGCAGCTTAGATCTTGGGGGACAGGGGGAGTACGAGCAGTACTTC.

V and J are TRBV28 and TRBJ1-2, with D perhaps matching TRBD1 (5 bases). The V end lost 6 bases, the J end lost 3 bases, and 17 bases lay between the germline ends. The CDR3 has 15 amino acids. Germline CDR1 and CDR2: MDHEN and SYDVKM. The CDR3, as DNA: TGTGCCAGCAGGGGGGGGAGTGGGGCGGACTATGGCTACACCTTC. Residues: CASRGGSGADYGYTF.

V and J are TRBV7-8 and TRBJ1-2, with D uncertain. The V gene's germline CDR1 is SGHVS and CDR2 FQNEAQ. This CDR3 is built from 13 residues. The germline V and J ends were trimmed by 5 bases and 1 base, with 8 bases remaining between them. The CDR3 DNA sequence: TGTGCCAGCAGCCCAGAGGTTAACTATGGCTACACCTTC. It translates to CASSPEVNYGYTF.

The CDR3 protein is CASSLSDSKLSGNTIYF. For the CDR3, the DNA is TGCGCCAGCAGCTTGTCCGACAGTAAGCTCTCTGGAAACACCATATATTTT. This chain uses TRBV5-1 with TRBJ1-3, with a tentative D call TRBD1 (5 bases). Germline CDR1 reads SGHRS; CDR2 reads YFSETQ. This CDR3 contains 17 residues. The ends were cut back, 1 base at V and 0 bases at J, with 14 bases in the middle.

The rearrangement links TRBV11-3 to TRBJ2-1; the D gene is possibly TRBD2 (6 bases). V was trimmed by 1 base and J by 15 bases, leaving 16 bases between them. The CDR3 runs 13 residues. Germline V gene data show CDR1 as SGHNT and CDR2 as YENEEA. CDR3 region: CASSLGRESRSFF. For the CDR3, the DNA is TGTGCCAGCAGCTTAGGACGGGAGTCGAGGTCGTTCTTC.

The chain couples TRBV30 to TRBJ2-3; D might be TRBD2 (5 bases). The CDR3 runs 19 residues. V was cut by 0 bases and J by 0 bases, with 22 bases left in between. Per the germline V gene, CDR1 is GTSNPN and CDR2 is SVGIG (reference sequence). The CDR3 reads CAWSVLPSGALPSTDTQYF. In DNA, the CDR3 is TGTGCCTGGAGTGTACTTCCAAGCGGAGCGCTACCTAGCACAGATACGCAGTATTTT.